The clone carrying this T cell receptor (beta chain) was seen more than once but under ten times. The CDR3 sequence is 15 residues long. Trimming cost V 2 bases and J 8 bases; bases outside gene matches: 6. Germline CDR1 SGHTA, CDR2 FQGNSA. Repertoires were generated with immunoSEQ multiplex PCR, while TCRdb's copy carries only in-frame clones and drops some. The repertoire holds 25,000 to 35,000 clones, with about 83% as singletons. This sample was taken from a study of control samples from healthy donors and cancer patients. The specimen was PBMCs. This chain connects TRBV7-2 to TRBJ1-6, with 7 bases identical to TRBD1. This clonotype originated in a woman in her 40s with lung cancer. The CDR3 reads CASSLISGGHSPLHF. The DNA for the CDR3 is TGTGCCAGCAGCTTAATATCAGGGGGACATTCACCCCTCCACTTT.